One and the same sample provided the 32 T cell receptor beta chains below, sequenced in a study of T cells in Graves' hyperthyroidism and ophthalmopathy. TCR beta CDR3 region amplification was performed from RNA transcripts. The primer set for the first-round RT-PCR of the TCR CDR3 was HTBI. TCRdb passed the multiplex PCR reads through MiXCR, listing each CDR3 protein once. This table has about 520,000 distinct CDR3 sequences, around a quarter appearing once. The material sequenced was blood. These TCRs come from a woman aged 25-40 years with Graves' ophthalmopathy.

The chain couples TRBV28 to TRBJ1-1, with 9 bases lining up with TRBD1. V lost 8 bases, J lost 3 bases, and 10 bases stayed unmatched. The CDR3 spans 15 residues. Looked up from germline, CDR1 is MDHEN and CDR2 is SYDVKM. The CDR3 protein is CASGTGGVGYTEAFF. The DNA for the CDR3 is TGTGCCAGCGGAACAGGGGGCGTGGGGTACACTGAAGCTTTCTTT.

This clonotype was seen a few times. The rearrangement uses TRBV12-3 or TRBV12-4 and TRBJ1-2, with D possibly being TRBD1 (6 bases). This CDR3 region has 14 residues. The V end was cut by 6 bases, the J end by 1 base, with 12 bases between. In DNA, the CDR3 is TGTGCCAGCAGGCCTGGACAGCTTAACTATGGCTACACCTTC. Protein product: CASRPGQLNYGYTF.

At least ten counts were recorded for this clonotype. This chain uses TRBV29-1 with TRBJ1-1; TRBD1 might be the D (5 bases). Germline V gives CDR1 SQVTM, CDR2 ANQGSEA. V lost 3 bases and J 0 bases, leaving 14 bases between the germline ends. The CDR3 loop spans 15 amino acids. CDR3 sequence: CSVDPARTLNTEAFF. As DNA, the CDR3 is TGCAGCGTTGACCCTGCCAGGACATTGAACACTGAAGCTTTCTTT.

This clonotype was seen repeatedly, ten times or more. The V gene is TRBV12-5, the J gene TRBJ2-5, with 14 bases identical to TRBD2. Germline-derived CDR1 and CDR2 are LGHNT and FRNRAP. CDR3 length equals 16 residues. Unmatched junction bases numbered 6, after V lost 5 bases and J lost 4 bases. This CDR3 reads CASGPHGTSGGETQYF. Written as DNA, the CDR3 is TGTGCTAGTGGTCCACACGGGACTAGCGGGGGAGAGACCCAGTACTTC.

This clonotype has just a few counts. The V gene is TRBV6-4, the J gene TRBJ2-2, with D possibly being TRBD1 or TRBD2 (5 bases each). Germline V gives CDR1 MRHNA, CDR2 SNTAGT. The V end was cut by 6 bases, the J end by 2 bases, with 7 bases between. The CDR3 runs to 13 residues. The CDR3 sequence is CASSGDNTGELFF. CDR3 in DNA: TGTGCCAGCAGCGGGGACAACACCGGGGAGCTGTTTTTT.

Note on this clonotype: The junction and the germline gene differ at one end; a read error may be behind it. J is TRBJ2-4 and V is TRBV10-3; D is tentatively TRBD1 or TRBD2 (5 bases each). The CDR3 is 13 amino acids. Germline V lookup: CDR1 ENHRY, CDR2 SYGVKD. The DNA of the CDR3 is TGTGCCATCAGTGGGGACGGCAGACACATTAAGTACTTC. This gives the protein CAISGDGRHIKYF.

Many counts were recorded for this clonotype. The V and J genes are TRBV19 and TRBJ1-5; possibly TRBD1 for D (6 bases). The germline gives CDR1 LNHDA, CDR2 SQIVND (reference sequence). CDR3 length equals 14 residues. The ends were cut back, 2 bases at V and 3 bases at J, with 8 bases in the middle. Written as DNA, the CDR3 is TGTGCCAGTAGTATACCAGGGGACAATCAGCCCCAGCATTTT. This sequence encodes CASSIPGDNQPQHF.

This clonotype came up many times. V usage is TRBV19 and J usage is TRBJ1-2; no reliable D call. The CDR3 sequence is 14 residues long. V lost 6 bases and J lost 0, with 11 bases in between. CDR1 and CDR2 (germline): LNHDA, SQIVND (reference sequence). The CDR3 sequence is CASRPTGANYGYTF. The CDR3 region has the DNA TGTGCCAGTAGGCCGACGGGAGCTAACTATGGCTACACCTTC.

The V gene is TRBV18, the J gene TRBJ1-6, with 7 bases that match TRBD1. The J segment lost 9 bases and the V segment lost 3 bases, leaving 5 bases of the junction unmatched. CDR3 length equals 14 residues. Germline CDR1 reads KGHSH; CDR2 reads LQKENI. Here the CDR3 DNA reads TGTGCCAGCTCACCCGACAGGGTGAGTTCACCCCTCCACTTT. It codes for CASSPDRVSSPLHF.

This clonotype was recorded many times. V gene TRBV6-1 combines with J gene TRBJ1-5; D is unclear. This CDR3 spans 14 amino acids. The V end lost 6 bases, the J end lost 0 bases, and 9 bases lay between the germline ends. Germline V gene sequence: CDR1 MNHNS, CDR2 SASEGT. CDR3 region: CASSPAYSNQPQHF. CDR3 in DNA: TGTGCCAGCAGCCCCGCCTATAGCAATCAGCCCCAGCATTTT.

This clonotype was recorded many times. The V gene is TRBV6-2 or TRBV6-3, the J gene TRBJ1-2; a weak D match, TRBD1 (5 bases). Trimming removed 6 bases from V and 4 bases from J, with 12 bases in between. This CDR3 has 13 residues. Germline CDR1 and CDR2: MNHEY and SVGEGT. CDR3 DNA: TGTGCCAGCAGCCCCGGGACGTCCTATGGCTACACCTTC. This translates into CASSPGTSYGYTF.

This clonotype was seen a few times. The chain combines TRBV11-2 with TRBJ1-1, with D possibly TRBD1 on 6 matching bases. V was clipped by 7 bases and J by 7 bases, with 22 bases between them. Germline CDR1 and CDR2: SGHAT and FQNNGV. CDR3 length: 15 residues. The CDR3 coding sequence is TGTGCCAGCATCGAACCGGGACATACTATTTTTGAAGCTTTCTTT. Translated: CASIEPGHTIFEAFF.

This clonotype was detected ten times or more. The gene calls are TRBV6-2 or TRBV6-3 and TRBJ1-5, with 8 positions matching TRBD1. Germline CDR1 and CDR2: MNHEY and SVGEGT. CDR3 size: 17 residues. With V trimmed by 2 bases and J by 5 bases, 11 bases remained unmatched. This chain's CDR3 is CASSYLRGQGPYQPQHF. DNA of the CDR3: TGTGCCAGCAGTTACCTCCGAGGACAGGGCCCCTATCAGCCCCAGCATTTT.

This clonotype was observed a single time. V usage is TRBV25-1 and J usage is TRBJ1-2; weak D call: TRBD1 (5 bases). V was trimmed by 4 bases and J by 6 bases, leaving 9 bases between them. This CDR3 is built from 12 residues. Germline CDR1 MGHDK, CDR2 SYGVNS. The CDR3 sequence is CASSGWGNGYTF. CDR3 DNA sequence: TGTGCCAGCAGTGGATGGGGGAATGGCTACACCTTC.

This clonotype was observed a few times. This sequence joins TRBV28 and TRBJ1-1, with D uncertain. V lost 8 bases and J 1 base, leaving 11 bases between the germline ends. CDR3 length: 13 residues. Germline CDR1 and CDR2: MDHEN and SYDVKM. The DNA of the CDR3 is TGTGCCAGCCTAAACATGGGGAACACTGAAGCTTTCTTT. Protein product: CASLNMGNTEAFF.

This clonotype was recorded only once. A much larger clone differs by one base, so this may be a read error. CDR3 sequence (DNA): TGTGCCAGCCTCGACAGGGGCCAAGAGACCCAGTACTTC. This sequence encodes CASLDRGQETQYF. This chain uses TRBV28 with TRBJ2-5; 8 bases match TRBD1. Germline V gives CDR1 MDHEN, CDR2 SYDVKM. The CDR3 is made up of 13 amino acids. With 8 bases clipped from V and 1 base from J, the junction kept 3 bases outside the gene matches. Full variable domain (remainder filled in from reference TRBV28 and TRBJ2-5): DVKVTQSSRYLVKRTGEKVFLECVQDMDHENMFWYRQDPGLGLRLIYFSYDVKMKEKGDIPEGYSVSREKKERFSLILESASTNQTSMYLCASLDRGQETQYFGPGTRLLVL.

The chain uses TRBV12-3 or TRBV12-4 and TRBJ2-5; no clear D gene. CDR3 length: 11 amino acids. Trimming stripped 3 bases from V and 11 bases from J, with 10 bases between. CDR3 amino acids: CASSLDGKQYF. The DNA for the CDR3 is TGTGCCAGCAGTTTGGACGGTAAACAGTACTTC.

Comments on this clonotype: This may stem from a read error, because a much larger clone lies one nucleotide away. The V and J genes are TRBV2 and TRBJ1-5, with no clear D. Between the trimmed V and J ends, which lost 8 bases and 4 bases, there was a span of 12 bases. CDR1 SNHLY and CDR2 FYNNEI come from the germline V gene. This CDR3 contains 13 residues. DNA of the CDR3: TGTGCCAGCCGGTCAGTAAATAATCAGCCCCAGCATTTT. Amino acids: CASRSVNNQPQHF.

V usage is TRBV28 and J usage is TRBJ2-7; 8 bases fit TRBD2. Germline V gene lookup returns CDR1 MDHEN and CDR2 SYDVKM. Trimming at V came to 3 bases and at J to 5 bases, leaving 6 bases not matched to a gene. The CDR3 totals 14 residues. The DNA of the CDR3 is TGTGCCAGCAGTTTGAGCGGGAGCGCCAACGAGCAGTACTTC. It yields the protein CASSLSGSANEQYF.

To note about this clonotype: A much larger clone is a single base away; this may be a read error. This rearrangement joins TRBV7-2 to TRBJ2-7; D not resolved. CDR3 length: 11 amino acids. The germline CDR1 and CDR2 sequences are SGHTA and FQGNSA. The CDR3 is CSSRLFYEQYF. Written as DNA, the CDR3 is TGTTCCAGCAGGCTTTTCTACGAGCAGTACTTC. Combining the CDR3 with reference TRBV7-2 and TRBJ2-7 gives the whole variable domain GAGVSQSPSNKVTEKGKDVELRCDPISGHTALYWYRQSLGQGLEFLIYFQGNSAPDKSGLPSDRFSAERTGGSVSTLTIQRTQQEDSAVYLCSSRLFYEQYFGPGTRLTVT.

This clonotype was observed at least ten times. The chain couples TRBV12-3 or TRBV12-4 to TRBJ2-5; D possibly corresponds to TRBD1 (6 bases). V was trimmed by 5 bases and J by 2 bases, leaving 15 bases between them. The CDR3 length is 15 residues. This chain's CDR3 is CASSLGWTVQETQYF. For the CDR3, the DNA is TGTGCCAGCAGTCTCGGATGGACAGTACAAGAGACCCAGTACTTC.

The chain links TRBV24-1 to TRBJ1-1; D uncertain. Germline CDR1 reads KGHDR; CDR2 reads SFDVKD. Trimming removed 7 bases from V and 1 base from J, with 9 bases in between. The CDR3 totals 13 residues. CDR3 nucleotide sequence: TGTGCCACCAGCGAATCACAGAACACTGAAGCTTTCTTT. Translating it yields CATSESQNTEAFF.

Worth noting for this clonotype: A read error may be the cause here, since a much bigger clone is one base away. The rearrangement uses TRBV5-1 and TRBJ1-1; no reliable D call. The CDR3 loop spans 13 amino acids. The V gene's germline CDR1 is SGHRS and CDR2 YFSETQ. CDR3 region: CSSSLALHTEAFF. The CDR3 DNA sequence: TGCTCCAGCAGCTTGGCGTTGCACACTGAAGCTTTCTTT.

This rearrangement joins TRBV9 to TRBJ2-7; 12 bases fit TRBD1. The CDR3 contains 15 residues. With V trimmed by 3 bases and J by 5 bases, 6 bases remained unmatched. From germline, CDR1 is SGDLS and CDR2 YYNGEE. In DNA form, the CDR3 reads TGTGCCAGCAGCGGATACGGGACAGGGGGCAACGAGCAGTACTTC. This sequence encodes CASSGYGTGGNEQYF.

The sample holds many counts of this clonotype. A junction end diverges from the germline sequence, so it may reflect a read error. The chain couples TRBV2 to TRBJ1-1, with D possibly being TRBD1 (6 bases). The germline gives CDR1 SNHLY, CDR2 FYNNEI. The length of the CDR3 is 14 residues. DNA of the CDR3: TGCGCCAGCAGAAGGGACATCCTAAACACTGAAGCTTTCTTT. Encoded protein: CASRRDILNTEAFF.

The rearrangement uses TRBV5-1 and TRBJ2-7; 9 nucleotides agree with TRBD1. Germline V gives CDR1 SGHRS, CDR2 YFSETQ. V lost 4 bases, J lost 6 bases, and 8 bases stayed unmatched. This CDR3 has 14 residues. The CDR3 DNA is TGCGCCAGCAGCGGGACCGGGACAGGGTTCGAGCAGTACTTC. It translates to CASSGTGTGFEQYF.

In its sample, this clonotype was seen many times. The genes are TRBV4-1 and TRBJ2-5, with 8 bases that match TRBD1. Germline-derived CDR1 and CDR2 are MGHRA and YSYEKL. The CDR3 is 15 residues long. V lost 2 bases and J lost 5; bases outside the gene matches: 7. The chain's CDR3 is CASSQNRGTRETQYF. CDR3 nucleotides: TGCGCCAGCAGCCAAAACAGGGGGACCCGGGAGACCCAGTACTTC.

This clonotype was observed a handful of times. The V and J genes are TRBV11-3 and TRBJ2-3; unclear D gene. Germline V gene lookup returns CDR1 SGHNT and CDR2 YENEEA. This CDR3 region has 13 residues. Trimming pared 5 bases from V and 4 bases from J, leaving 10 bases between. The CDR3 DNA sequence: TGTGCCAGCAGCCGCGGCGGCGCAGATACGCAGTATTTT. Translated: CASSRGGADTQYF. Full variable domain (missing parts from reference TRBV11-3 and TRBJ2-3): EAGVVQSPRYKIIEKKQPVAFWCNPISGHNTLYWYLQNLGQGPELLIRYENEEAVDDSQLPKDRFSAERLKGVDSTLKIQPAELGDSAVYLCASSRGGADTQYFGPGTRLTVL.

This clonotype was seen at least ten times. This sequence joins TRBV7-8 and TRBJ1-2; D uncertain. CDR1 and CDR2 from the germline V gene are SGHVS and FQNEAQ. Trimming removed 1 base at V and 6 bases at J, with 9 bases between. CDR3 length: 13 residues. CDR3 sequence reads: CASSLDRTDGYTF. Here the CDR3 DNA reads TGTGCCAGCAGCTTAGATAGGACTGATGGCTACACCTTC.

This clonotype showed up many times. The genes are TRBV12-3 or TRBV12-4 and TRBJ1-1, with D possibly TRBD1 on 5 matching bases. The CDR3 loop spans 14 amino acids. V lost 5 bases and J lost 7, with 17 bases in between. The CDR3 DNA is TGTGCCAGCAGTGGGGGGGTGACGGGGTTTGAAGCTTTCTTT. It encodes CASSGGVTGFEAFF.

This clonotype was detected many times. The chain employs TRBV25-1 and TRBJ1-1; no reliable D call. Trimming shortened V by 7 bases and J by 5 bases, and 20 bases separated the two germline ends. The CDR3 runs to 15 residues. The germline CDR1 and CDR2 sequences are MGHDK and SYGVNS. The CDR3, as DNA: TGTGCCAGCAATTCGGGAGCCTCTATGGGGACTGAAGCTTTCTTT. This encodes CASNSGASMGTEAFF.

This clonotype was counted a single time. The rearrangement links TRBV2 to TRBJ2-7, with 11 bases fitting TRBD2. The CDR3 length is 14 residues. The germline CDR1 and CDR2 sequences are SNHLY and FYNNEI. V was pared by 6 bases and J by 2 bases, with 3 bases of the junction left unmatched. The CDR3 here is CASRGTSGTYEQYF. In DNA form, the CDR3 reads TGTGCCAGCAGGGGGACTAGCGGAACCTACGAGCAGTACTTC.